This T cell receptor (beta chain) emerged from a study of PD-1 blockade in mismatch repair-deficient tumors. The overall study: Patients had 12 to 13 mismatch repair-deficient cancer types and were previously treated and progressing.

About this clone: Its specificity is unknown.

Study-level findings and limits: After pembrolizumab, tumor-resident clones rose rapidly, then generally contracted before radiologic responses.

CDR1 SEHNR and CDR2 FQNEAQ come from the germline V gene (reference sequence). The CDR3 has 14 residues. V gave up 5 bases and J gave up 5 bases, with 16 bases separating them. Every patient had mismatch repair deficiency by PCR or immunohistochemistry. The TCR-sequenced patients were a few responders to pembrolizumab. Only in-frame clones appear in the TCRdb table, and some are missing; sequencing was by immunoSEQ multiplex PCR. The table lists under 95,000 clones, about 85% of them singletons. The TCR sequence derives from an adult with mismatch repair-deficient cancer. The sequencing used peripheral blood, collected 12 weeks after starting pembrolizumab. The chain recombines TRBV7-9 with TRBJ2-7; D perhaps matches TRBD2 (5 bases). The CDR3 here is CASSRGSLRNEQYF. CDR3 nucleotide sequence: TGTGCCAGCAGCCGAGGGTCCCTAAGGAACGAGCAGTACTTC.